This record looks at one TCR beta chain sequence and its context. This specimen comes from a study of PD-L1 blockade in urothelial cancer. The CDR3 is made up of 15 amino acids. Losses at the gene ends were 4 bases for V and 5 bases for J; bases not matched to a gene: 9. Germline-derived CDR1 and CDR2 are MNHNS and SASEGT. Clones were read by immunoSEQ multiplex PCR, and TCRdb kept only the in-frame ones, dropping some. The sample includes around 68,000 clones, roughly four fifths seen only once; the top ten take 1.6%. Regarding time point: pretreatment peripheral blood. The gene calls are TRBV6-1 and TRBJ2-7, with TRBD1 matching 9 bases. The TCR comes from a man aged 65 to 79 with urothelial cancer. The sequencing here drew on PBMCs, taken around atezolizumab (anti-PD-L1) treatment. The CDR3 loop reads CASSVTGTGFDEQYF. The CDR3 DNA sequence: TGTGCCAGCAGTGTTACCGGGACAGGGTTTGACGAGCAGTACTTC.